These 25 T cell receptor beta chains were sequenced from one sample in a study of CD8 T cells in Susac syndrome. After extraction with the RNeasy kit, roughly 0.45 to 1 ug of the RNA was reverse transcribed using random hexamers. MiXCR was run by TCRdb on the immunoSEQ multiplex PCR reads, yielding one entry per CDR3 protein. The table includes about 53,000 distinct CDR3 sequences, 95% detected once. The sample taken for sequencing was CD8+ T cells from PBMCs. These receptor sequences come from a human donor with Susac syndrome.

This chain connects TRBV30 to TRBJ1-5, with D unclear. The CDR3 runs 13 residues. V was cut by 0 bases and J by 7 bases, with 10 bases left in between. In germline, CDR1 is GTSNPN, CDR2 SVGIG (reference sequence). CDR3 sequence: CAWSVSGGQPQHF. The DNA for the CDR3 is TGTGCCTGGAGTGTTTCAGGTGGGCAGCCCCAGCATTTT.

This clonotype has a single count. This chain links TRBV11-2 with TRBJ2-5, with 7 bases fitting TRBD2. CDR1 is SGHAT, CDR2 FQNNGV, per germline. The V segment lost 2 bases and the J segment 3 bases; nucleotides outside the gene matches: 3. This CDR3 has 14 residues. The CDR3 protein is CASSLPGLKETQYF. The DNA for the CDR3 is TGTGCCAGCAGCTTACCGGGACTAAAAGAGACCCAGTACTTC.

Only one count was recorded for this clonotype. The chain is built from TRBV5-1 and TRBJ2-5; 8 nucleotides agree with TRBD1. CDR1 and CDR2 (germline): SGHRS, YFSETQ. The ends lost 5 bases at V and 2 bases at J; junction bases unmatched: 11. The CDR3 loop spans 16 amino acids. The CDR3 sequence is CASSLTGALRQETQYF. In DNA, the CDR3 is TGCGCCAGCAGTTTGACAGGGGCGTTGAGACAAGAGACCCAGTACTTC.

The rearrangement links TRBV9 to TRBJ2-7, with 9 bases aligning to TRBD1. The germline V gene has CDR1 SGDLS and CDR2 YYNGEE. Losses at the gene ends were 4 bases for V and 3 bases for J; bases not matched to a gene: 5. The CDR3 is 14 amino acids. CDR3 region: CASSFSDRGYEQYF. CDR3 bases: TGTGCCAGCAGCTTCTCGGACAGGGGCTACGAGCAGTACTTC. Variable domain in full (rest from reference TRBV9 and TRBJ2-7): DSGVTQTPKHLITATGQRVTLRCSPRSGDLSVYWYQQSLDQGLQFLIQYYNGEERAKGNILERFSAQQFPDLHSELNLSSLELGDSALYFCASSFSDRGYEQYFGPGTRLTVT.

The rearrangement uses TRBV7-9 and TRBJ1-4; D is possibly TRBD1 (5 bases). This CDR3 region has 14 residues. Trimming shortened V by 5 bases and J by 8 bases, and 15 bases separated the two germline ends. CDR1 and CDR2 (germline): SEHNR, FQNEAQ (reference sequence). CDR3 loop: CASSRDPGREKLFF. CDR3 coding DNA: TGTGCCAGCAGCCGGGACCCGGGTAGGGAAAAACTGTTTTTT.

CDR3 sequence reads: CASSQVAGASYEQYF. CDR3 nucleotide sequence: TGTGCCAGCAGCCAAGTAGCGGGGGCCTCCTACGAGCAGTACTTC. The rearrangement joins TRBV7-9 to TRBJ2-7, with 9 bases lining up with TRBD2. CDR3 length equals 15 residues. V lost 5 bases, J lost 0 bases, and 5 bases stayed unmatched. In germline, CDR1 is SEHNR, CDR2 FQNEAQ (reference sequence). Combining the CDR3 with reference TRBV7-9 and TRBJ2-7 gives the whole variable domain DTGVSQNPRHKITKRGQNVTFRCDPISEHNRLYWYRQTLGQGPEFLTYFQNEAQLEKSRLLSDRFSAERPKGSFSTLEIQRTEQGDSAMYLCASSQVAGASYEQYFGPGTRLTVT.

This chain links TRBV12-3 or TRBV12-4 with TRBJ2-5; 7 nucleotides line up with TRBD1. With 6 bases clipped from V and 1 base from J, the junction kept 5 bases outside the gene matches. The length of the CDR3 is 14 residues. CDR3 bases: TGTGCCAGCAGACCACAGGGGATCCAAGAGACCCAGTACTTC. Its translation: CASRPQGIQETQYF.

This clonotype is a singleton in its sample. CDR3 region: CASSLVADNNEQFF. CDR3 nucleotides: TGTGCCAGCAGCTTAGTAGCGGACAACAATGAGCAGTTCTTC. The chain couples TRBV7-9 to TRBJ2-1, with a possible D match to TRBD2 (6 bases). The germline CDR1 and CDR2 sequences are SEHNR and FQNEAQ (reference sequence). The CDR3 consists of 14 residues. Trimming took off 1 base at V and 5 bases at J, with 9 bases between the two ends.

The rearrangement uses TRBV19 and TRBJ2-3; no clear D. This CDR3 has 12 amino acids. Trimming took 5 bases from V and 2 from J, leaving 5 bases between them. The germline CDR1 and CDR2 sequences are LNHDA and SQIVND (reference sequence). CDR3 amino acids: CASSAYTDTQYF. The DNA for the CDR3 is TGTGCCAGTAGTGCCTACACAGATACGCAGTATTTT.

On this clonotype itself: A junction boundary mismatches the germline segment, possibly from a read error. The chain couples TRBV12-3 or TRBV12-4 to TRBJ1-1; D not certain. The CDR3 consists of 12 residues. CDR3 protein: CASSLGSEAFAF. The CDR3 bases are TGTGCCAGCAGTTTAGGATCAGAAGCCTTCGCCTTT.

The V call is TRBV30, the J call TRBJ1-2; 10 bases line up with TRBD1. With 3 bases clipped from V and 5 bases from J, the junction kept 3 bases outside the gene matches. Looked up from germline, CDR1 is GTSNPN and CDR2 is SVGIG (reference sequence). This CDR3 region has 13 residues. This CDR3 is CAWRGQGLYGYTF. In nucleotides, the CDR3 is TGTGCCTGGAGGGGACAGGGGCTTTATGGCTACACCTTC.

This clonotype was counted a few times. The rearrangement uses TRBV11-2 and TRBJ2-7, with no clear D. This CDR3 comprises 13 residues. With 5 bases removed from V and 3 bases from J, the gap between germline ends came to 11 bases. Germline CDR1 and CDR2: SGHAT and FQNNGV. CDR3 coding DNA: TGTGCCAGCAGCGTAGGGCTTAACTACGAGCAGTACTTC. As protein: CASSVGLNYEQYF.

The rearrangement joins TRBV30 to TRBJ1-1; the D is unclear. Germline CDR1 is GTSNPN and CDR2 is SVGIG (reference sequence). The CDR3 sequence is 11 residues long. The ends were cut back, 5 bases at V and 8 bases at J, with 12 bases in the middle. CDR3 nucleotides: TGTGCCTGGCGGGAGGCACCCGAAGCTTTCTTT. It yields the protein CAWREAPEAFF.

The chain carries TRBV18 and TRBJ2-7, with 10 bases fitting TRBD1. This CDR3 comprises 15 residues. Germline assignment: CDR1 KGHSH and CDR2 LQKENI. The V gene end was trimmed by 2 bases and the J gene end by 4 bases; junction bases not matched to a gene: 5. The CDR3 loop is CASSPGTGVLYEQYF. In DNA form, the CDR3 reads TGTGCCAGCTCACCAGGGACAGGGGTCTTGTACGAGCAGTACTTC.

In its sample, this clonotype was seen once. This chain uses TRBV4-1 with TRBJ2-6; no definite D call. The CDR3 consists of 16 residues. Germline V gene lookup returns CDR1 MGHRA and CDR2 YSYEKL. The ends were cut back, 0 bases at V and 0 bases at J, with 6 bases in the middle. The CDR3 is CASSQDRFSGANVLTF. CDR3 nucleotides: TGCGCCAGCAGCCAAGATCGGTTCTCTGGGGCCAACGTCCTGACTTTC.

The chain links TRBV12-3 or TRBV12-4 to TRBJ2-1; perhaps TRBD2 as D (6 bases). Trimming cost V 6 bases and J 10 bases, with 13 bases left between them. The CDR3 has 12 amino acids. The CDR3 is CASSSGGREQFF. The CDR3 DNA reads TGTGCCAGCAGCTCCGGGGGTAGGGAGCAGTTCTTC.

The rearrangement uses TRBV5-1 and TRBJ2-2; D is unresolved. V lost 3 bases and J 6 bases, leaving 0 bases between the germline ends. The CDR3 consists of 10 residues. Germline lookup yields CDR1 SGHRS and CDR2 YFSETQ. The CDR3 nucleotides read TGCGCCAGCAGCTCCGGGGAGCTGTTTTTT. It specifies CASSSGELFF. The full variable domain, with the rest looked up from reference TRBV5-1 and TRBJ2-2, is KAGVTQTPRYLIKTRGQQVTLSCSPISGHRSVSWYQQTPGQGLQFLFEYFSETQRNKGNFPGRFSGRQFSNSRSEMNVSTLELGDSALYLCASSSGELFFGEGSRLTVL.

CDR3 nucleotide sequence: TGTGCCTGGACTTCATATGGAGGCTTCACAGATACGCAGTATTTT. Translation: CAWTSYGGFTDTQYF. This chain uses TRBV30 with TRBJ2-3; D perhaps matches TRBD2 (5 bases). The CDR3 runs to 15 residues. In germline, CDR1 is GTSNPN, CDR2 SVGIG (reference sequence). V dropped 4 bases and J dropped 2 bases, with 16 bases sitting between them. The full variable domain, in which reference TRBV30 and TRBJ2-3 provide the parts outside the CDR3, is SQTIHQWPATLVQPVGSPLSLECTVEGTSNPNLYWYRQAAGRGLQLLFYSVGIGQISSEVPQNLSASRPQDRQFILSSKKLLLSDSGFYLCAWTSYGGFTDTQYFGPGTRLTVL.

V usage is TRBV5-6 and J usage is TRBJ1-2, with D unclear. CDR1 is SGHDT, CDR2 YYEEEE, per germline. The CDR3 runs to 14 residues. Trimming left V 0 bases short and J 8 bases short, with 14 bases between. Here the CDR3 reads CASSLVNSWEGYTF. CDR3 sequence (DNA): TGTGCCAGCAGCTTGGTGAACTCGTGGGAGGGCTACACCTTC. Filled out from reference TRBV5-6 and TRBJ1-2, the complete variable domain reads DAGVTQSPTHLIKTRGQQVTLRCSPKSGHDTVSWYQQALGQGPQFIFQYYEEEERQRGNFPDRFSGHQFPNYSSELNVNALLLGDSALYLCASSLVNSWEGYTFGSGTRLTVV.

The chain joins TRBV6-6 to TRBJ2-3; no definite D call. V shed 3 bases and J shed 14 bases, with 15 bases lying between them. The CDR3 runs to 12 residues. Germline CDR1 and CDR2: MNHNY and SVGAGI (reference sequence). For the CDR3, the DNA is TGTGCCAGCAGTTATGGTAAAGGCCCGTTGTATTTT. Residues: CASSYGKGPLYF.

The CDR3 bases are TGTGCCTGGAGTGAGAGGGGTTACGGCGAGCAGTACTTC. Translation gives CAWSERGYGEQYF. The chain is built from TRBV30 and TRBJ2-7, with D possibly called TRBD1 or TRBD2 (5 bases each). This CDR3 has 13 amino acids. The germline V gene encodes CDR1 GTSNPN and CDR2 SVGIG (reference sequence). The V gene lost 1 base and the J gene lost 6 bases, with 13 bases spanning the gap.

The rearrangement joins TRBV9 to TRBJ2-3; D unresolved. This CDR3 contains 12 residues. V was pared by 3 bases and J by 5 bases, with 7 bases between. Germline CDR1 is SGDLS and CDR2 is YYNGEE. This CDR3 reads CASSANLDTQYF. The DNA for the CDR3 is TGTGCCAGCAGCGCCAATTTAGATACGCAGTATTTT.

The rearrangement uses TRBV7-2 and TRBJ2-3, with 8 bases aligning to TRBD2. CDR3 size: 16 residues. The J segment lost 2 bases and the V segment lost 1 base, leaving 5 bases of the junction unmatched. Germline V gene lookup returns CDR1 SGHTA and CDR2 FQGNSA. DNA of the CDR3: TGTGCCAGCAGCTTAGTGATGGGACTAGTCACAGATACGCAGTATTTT. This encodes CASSLVMGLVTDTQYF.

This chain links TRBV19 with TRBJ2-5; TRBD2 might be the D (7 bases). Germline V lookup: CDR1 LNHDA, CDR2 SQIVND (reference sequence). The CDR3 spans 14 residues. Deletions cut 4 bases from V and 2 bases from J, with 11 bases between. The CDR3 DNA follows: TGTGCCAGTAGTACCGGGGGGCCTCAAGAGACCCAGTACTTC. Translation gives CASSTGGPQETQYF.

CDR3 DNA: TGTGCCAGCAGCTTGAGCGGGGGGGTTCCTTCCGATGAGCAGTTCTTC. It specifies CASSLSGGVPSDEQFF. The chain joins TRBV13 to TRBJ2-1, with TRBD2 matching over 10 bases. Per the germline V gene, CDR1 is PRHDT and CDR2 is FYEKMQ (reference sequence). This CDR3 region has 16 residues. The junction had 10 bases not matched to a gene; V was cut back by 3 bases and J by 8 bases.